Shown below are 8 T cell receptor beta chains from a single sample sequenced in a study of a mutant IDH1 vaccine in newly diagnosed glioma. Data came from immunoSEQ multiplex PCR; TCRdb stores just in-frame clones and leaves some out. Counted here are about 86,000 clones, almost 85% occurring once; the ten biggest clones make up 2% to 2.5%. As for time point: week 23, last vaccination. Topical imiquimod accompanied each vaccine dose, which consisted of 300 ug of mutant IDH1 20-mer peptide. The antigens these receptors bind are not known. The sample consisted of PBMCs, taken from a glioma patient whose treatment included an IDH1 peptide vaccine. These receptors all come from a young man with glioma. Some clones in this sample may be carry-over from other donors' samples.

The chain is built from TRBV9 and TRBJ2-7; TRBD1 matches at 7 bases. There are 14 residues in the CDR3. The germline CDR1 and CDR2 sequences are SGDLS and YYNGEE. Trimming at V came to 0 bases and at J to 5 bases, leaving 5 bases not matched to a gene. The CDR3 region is CASSVDRGVDEQYF. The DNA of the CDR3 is TGTGCCAGCAGCGTAGACAGGGGTGTCGACGAGCAGTACTTC.

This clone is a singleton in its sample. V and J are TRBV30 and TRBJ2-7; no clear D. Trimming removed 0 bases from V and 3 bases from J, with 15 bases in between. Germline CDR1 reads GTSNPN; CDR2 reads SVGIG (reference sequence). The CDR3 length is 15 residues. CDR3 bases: TGTGCCTGGAGTGTAATGTTAGGCAGAGGCTACGAGCAGTACTTC. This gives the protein CAWSVMLGRGYEQYF. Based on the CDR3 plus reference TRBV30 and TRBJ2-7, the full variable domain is SQTIHQWPATLVQPVGSPLSLECTVEGTSNPNLYWYRQAAGRGLQLLFYSVGIGQISSEVPQNLSASRPQDRQFILSSKKLLLSDSGFYLCAWSVMLGRGYEQYFGPGTRLTVT.

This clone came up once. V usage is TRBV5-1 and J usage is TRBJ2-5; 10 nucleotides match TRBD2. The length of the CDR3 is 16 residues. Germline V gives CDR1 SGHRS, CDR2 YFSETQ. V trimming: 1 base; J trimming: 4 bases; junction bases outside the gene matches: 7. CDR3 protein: CASSLNSGGARETQYF. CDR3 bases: TGCGCCAGCAGCTTGAACAGCGGGGGGGCAAGAGAGACCCAGTACTTC.

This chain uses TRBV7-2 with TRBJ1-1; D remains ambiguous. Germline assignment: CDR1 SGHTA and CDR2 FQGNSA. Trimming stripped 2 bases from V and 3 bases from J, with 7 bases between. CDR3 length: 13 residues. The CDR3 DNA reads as TGTGCCAGCAGCTTAACGGGTGACACTGAAGCTTTCTTT. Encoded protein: CASSLTGDTEAFF.

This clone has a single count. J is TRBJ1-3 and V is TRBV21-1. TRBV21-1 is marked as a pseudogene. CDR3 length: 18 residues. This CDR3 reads CASSLRGGPEPSGNTIYF. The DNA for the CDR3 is TGTGCCAGCAGCCTTAGGGGAGGGCCTGAACCCTCTGGAAACACCATATATTTT.

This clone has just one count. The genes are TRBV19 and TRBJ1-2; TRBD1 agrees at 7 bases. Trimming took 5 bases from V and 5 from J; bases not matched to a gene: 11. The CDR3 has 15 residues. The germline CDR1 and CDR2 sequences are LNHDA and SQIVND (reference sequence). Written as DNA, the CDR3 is TGTGCCAGTAGTCCCTACGGGACAGACCCGTATGGCTACACCTTC. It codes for CASSPYGTDPYGYTF. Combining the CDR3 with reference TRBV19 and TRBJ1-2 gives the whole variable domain DGGITQSPKYLFRKEGQNVTLSCEQNLNHDAMYWYRQDPGQGLRLIYYSQIVNDFQKGDIAEGYSVSREKKESFPLTVTSAQKNPTAFYLCASSPYGTDPYGYTFGSGTRLTVV.

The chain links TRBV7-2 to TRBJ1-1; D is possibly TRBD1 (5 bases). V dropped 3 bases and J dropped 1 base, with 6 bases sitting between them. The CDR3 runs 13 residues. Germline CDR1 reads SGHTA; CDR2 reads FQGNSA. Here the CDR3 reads CASSLTANTEAFF. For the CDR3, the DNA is TGTGCCAGCAGCTTGACAGCGAACACTGAAGCTTTCTTT.

CDR3 DNA sequence: TGCGCCAGCAGCCCGAGACAGGGCTCGAACTATGGCTACACCTTC. As protein: CASSPRQGSNYGYTF. The chain carries TRBV5-1 and TRBJ1-2, with 7 positions matching TRBD1. V dropped 4 bases and J dropped 2; count of bases not matched to a gene: 8. CDR3 length: 15 amino acids. Per germline, CDR1 SGHRS and CDR2 YFSETQ.